Listed below are T cell receptor beta chains from one sample, sequenced in a study of tumour-infiltrating T cells in Burkitt lymphoma. Assay used: immunoSEQ multiplex PCR; TCRdb lists only in-frame clones, some missing. The table lists roughly 9,200 clones, less than 65% of them singletons. Sequencing used tumor tissue. The receptors here all came from a human donor with diffuse large B-cell lymphoma. CDR3s include the opening cysteine and the closing phenylalanine or tryptophan. The D gene is left open where the match is weak. Not every row has a clone size; where given, it reads once, few, many or a size class.

v_gene: TRBV11-2; abundance: NA; len: 15; j_gene: TRBJ2-7; d_gene: NA; CDR3nt: TGTGCCAGCAGCTTAGATGGGGGCGAATCTTACGAGCAGTACTTC; CDR3aa: CASSLDGGESYEQYF
v_gene: TRBV28; abundance: NA; len: 13; j_gene: TRBJ1-2; d_gene: NA; CDR3nt: TGTGCCAGCAGTTTGGAGTCTCCGTATGGCTACACCTTC; CDR3aa: CASSLESPYGYTF
v_gene: TRBV27; abundance: once; len: 14; j_gene: TRBJ1-1; d_gene: NA; CDR3nt: TGTGCCAGCAGTCTACAGCCGACGAACACTGAAGCTTTCTTT; CDR3aa: CASSLQPTNTEAFF
v_gene: TRBV11-2; abundance: NA; len: 14; j_gene: TRBJ2-7; d_gene: NA; CDR3nt: TGTGCCAGCACTACCGTGGAGACGGATTACGAGCAGTACTTC; CDR3aa: CASTTVETDYEQYF
v_gene: TRBV30; abundance: few; len: 13; j_gene: TRBJ1-4; d_gene: NA; CDR3nt: TGTGCCTGGATGGGGGGGCCTAGGGAAAAACTGTTTTTT; CDR3aa: CAWMGGPREKLFF
v_gene: TRBV28; abundance: NA; len: 16; j_gene: TRBJ1-2; d_gene: TRBD1; CDR3nt: TGTGCCAGCAGCAGCGAGGGACAGGGGGCGCAAGATGGCTACACCTTC; CDR3aa: CASSSEGQGAQDGYTF
v_gene: TRBV6-6; abundance: NA; len: 13; j_gene: TRBJ1-4; d_gene: NA; CDR3nt: TGTGCCAGCAGTTCTACGACAGATGAAAAACTGTTTTTT; CDR3aa: CASSSTTDEKLFF
v_gene: TRBV11-2; abundance: few; len: 14; j_gene: TRBJ1-1; d_gene: TRBD1; CDR3nt: TGTGCCAGCAGCTTAGTGACAGGGAGCACTGAAGCTTTCTTT; CDR3aa: CASSLVTGSTEAFF
v_gene: TRBV27; abundance: NA; len: 15; j_gene: TRBJ2-7; d_gene: TRBD1; CDR3nt: TGTGCCAGCAGTTTGCGACAGGGTGGACCCTACGAGCAGTACTTC; CDR3aa: CASSLRQGGPYEQYF
v_gene: TRBV29-1; abundance: once; len: 12; j_gene: TRBJ2-7; d_gene: TRBD2; CDR3nt: TGCAGCGTTGGACGGGGGGGCTACGAGCAGTACTTC; CDR3aa: CSVGRGGYEQYF
v_gene: TRBV29-1; abundance: NA; len: 11; j_gene: TRBJ1-1; d_gene: NA; CDR3nt: TGCAGCGGACAGAAGGGAAGTGAAGCTTTCTTT; CDR3aa: CSGQKGSEAFF
v_gene: TRBV28; abundance: few; len: 13; j_gene: TRBJ2-1; d_gene: TRBD2; CDR3nt: TGTGCCAGCTCGGGGGGGCTCTACAATGAGCAGTTCTTC; CDR3aa: CASSGGLYNEQFF
v_gene: TRBV5-1; abundance: NA; len: 15; j_gene: TRBJ2-3; d_gene: NA; CDR3nt: TGCGCCAGCAGCTTGCAATTACGTAGCACAGATACGCAGTATTTT; CDR3aa: CASSLQLRSTDTQYF
v_gene: TRBV5-6; abundance: NA; len: 14; j_gene: TRBJ2-5; d_gene: NA; CDR3nt: TGTGCCAGCAGCTTGGGCGGGCAGCAAGAGACCCAGTACTTC; CDR3aa: CASSLGGQQETQYF
v_gene: TRBV2; abundance: few; len: 10; j_gene: TRBJ2-1; d_gene: NA; CDR3nt: TGTGCCAGCGGACACAATGAGCAGTTCTTC; CDR3aa: CASGHNEQFF
v_gene: TRBV15; abundance: NA; len: 16; j_gene: TRBJ2-3; d_gene: TRBD1; CDR3nt: TGTGCCACCAGCAGGGGGACAGGAACTAGCACAGATACGCAGTATTTT; CDR3aa: CATSRGTGTSTDTQYF
v_gene: TRBV13; abundance: few; len: 12; j_gene: TRBJ2-1; d_gene: NA; CDR3nt: TGTGCCAGCAGCTTATGGGACCCCGTTGGGTTCTTC; CDR3aa: CASSLWDPVGFF
v_gene: TRBV4-1; abundance: NA; len: 15; j_gene: TRBJ1-1; d_gene: NA; CDR3nt: TGCGCCAGCAGCCCCGAAACGGGGCGCGACACTGAAGCTTTCTTT; CDR3aa: CASSPETGRDTEAFF
v_gene: TRBV30; abundance: NA; len: 14; j_gene: TRBJ1-4; d_gene: NA; CDR3nt: TGTGCCTGGAGTCCGGACTCGGATGGGGAAAAACTGTTTTTT; CDR3aa: CAWSPDSDGEKLFF
v_gene: TRBV28; abundance: NA; len: 15; j_gene: TRBJ2-5; d_gene: TRBD2; CDR3nt: TGTGCCAGCAGTGCTCGACTAGCGGGGGAAGAGACCCAGTACTTC; CDR3aa: CASSARLAGEETQYF
v_gene: TRBV28; abundance: few; len: 15; j_gene: TRBJ2-1; d_gene: NA; CDR3nt: TGTGCCAGCAGTTTGGGGTCCCCGGGCTGGGGCGAGCAGTTCTTC; CDR3aa: CASSLGSPGWGEQFF
v_gene: TRBV2; abundance: NA; len: 12; j_gene: TRBJ2-4; d_gene: NA; CDR3nt: TGTGCCAGCTGGGACGTGGGGAACATTCAGTACTTC; CDR3aa: CASWDVGNIQYF
v_gene: TRBV10-3; abundance: few; len: 11; j_gene: TRBJ2-1; d_gene: NA; CDR3nt: TGTGCCATCAGTGAGTCGTCGGAGCAGTTCTTC; CDR3aa: CAISESSEQFF
v_gene: TRBV5-4; abundance: NA; len: 17; j_gene: TRBJ1-2; d_gene: NA; CDR3nt: TGTGCCAGCAGCTTGGGTGCTGGTGGCGCCGGTTTCTATGGCTACACCTTC; CDR3aa: CASSLGAGGAGFYGYTF
v_gene: TRBV6-1; abundance: once; len: 15; j_gene: TRBJ2-3; d_gene: TRBD2; CDR3nt: TGTGCCAGCAGGGAGACTAGCGAAAGCACAGATACGCAGTATTTT; CDR3aa: CASRETSESTDTQYF
v_gene: TRBV4-1; abundance: NA; len: 16; j_gene: TRBJ1-6; d_gene: NA; CDR3nt: TGCGCCAGCAGCCAAGCGGAGGAAATCAATAATTCACCCCTCCACTTT; CDR3aa: CASSQAEEINNSPLHF
v_gene: TRBV6-1; abundance: NA; len: 13; j_gene: TRBJ2-3; d_gene: NA; CDR3nt: TGTGCCAGCAGGGCATTAGGCACAGATACGCAGTATTTT; CDR3aa: CASRALGTDTQYF
v_gene: TRBV2; abundance: NA; len: 11; j_gene: TRBJ2-5; d_gene: NA; CDR3nt: TGTGCCAGCAGTTCGGAGGAGACCCAGTACTTC; CDR3aa: CASSSEETQYF
v_gene: TRBV2; abundance: NA; len: 14; j_gene: TRBJ1-6; d_gene: NA; CDR3nt: TGTGCCAGCAGTATAGAGCAGGGCCGTTCACCCCTCCACTTT; CDR3aa: CASSIEQGRSPLHF
v_gene: TRBV9; abundance: NA; len: 16; j_gene: TRBJ2-6; d_gene: NA; CDR3nt: TGTGCCAGCAGCGTAGTTTCGAGCTCTGGGGCCAACGTCCTGACTTTC; CDR3aa: CASSVVSSSGANVLTF
v_gene: TRBV5-1; abundance: few; len: 14; j_gene: TRBJ2-7; d_gene: TRBD1; CDR3nt: TGCGCCAGCGGACCGGGACAGGGTTTTTACGAGCAGTACTTC; CDR3aa: CASGPGQGFYEQYF
v_gene: TRBV5-1; abundance: NA; len: 18; j_gene: TRBJ1-4; d_gene: NA; CDR3nt: TGCGCCAGCAGTCAATATGAAGGGGGTAGTAGTGCTAATGAAAAACTGTTTTTT; CDR3aa: CASSQYEGGSSANEKLFF
v_gene: TRBV2; abundance: few; len: 14; j_gene: TRBJ1-2; d_gene: NA; CDR3nt: TGTGCCAGCACCCGAGGCGGGGCCCTCCACGGCTACACCTTC; CDR3aa: CASTRGGALHGYTF
v_gene: TRBV4-2; abundance: NA; len: 18; j_gene: TRBJ2-7; d_gene: TRBD1; CDR3nt: TGTGCCAGCAGCCCCCGGACAGGGAGAGGAGCGGCCCCCTACGAGCAGTACTTC; CDR3aa: CASSPRTGRGAAPYEQYF
v_gene: TRBV7-6; abundance: NA; len: 13; j_gene: TRBJ1-5; d_gene: NA; CDR3nt: TGTGCCAGCACCAAGGGGCGGGGACAGCCCCAGCATTTT; CDR3aa: CASTKGRGQPQHF
v_gene: TRBV2; abundance: NA; len: 14; j_gene: TRBJ1-3; d_gene: TRBD1; CDR3nt: TGTGCCAGCAGGGACAGGGCACTTGGAAACACCATATATTTT; CDR3aa: CASRDRALGNTIYF
v_gene: TRBV7-9; abundance: few; len: 15; j_gene: TRBJ2-5; d_gene: TRBD1; CDR3nt: TGTGCCAGCAGCTCCGGGACAGGAGGGATGGAGACCCAGTACTTC; CDR3aa: CASSSGTGGMETQYF
v_gene: TRBV5-1; abundance: NA; len: 13; j_gene: TRBJ1-1; d_gene: NA; CDR3nt: TGCGCCAGCAGCTTTGGACAGTACACTGAAGCTTTCTTT; CDR3aa: CASSFGQYTEAFF
v_gene: TRBV5-1; abundance: medium-sized; len: 13; j_gene: TRBJ1-2; d_gene: NA; CDR3nt: TGCGCCAGCAGCTTGGATGGAGGTTATGGCTACACCTTC; CDR3aa: CASSLDGGYGYTF
v_gene: TRBV5-6; abundance: NA; len: 13; j_gene: TRBJ1-1; d_gene: NA; CDR3nt: TGTGCCAGCAGCTTCGGGGGTTGGACTGAAGCTTTCTTT; CDR3aa: CASSFGGWTEAFF
v_gene: TRBV10-3; abundance: few; len: 15; j_gene: TRBJ1-1; d_gene: TRBD1; CDR3nt: TGTGCCATCAGTAGGACAGGGGGGGGGAGCACTGAAGCTTTCTTT; CDR3aa: CAISRTGGGSTEAFF
v_gene: TRBV6-5; abundance: NA; len: 15; j_gene: TRBJ2-1; d_gene: NA; CDR3nt: TGTGCCAGCAGTTACGAACACAGGGCTTACAATGAGCAGTTCTTC; CDR3aa: CASSYEHRAYNEQFF
v_gene: TRBV6-1; abundance: once; len: 16; j_gene: TRBJ2-3; d_gene: TRBD1; CDR3nt: TGTGCCAGCAGTGAAGCCTCGGGACAGGGGACAGATACGCAGTATTTT; CDR3aa: CASSEASGQGTDTQYF
v_gene: TRBV5-4; abundance: few; len: 15; j_gene: TRBJ1-4; d_gene: NA; CDR3nt: TGTGCCAGCAGCTCCGGCGGGGGAGAACATGAAAAACTGTTTTTT; CDR3aa: CASSSGGGEHEKLFF
v_gene: TRBV4-1; abundance: NA; len: 15; j_gene: TRBJ1-2; d_gene: NA; CDR3nt: TGCGCCAGCAGCCAAGATCGGGGGATTAACTATGTCTACACCTTC; CDR3aa: CASSQDRGINYVYTF
v_gene: TRBV28; abundance: few; len: 10; j_gene: TRBJ2-5; d_gene: NA; CDR3nt: TGTGCCAGCGGTCCCGAGACCCAGTACTTC; CDR3aa: CASGPETQYF
v_gene: TRBV5-5; abundance: medium-sized; len: 14; j_gene: TRBJ1-1; d_gene: NA; CDR3nt: TGTGCCAGCAGCCCGGATGCCGCCCACACTGAAGCTTTCTTT; CDR3aa: CASSPDAAHTEAFF
v_gene: TRBV18; abundance: NA; len: 15; j_gene: TRBJ2-7; d_gene: NA; CDR3nt: TGTGCCAGCTCACCACCGCAGACGAGCTCCTACGAGCAGTACTTC; CDR3aa: CASSPPQTSSYEQYF
v_gene: TRBV7-3; abundance: few; len: 14; j_gene: TRBJ1-1; d_gene: NA; CDR3nt: TGTGCCAGCAGCCCACAGGGCGCAAACACTGAAGCTTTCTTT; CDR3aa: CASSPQGANTEAFF